The rows below give T cell receptor beta chains drawn from one sample of a study of T cell repertoires in cytomegalovirus infection. No cognate antigen is known for these TCRs. One entry per CDR3 protein results from TCRdb running MiXCR on the reads. The sample has about 89,000 distinct CDR3 sequences; about 29% are singletons. The source material was CD8+ T cells from cultured PBMCs, sampled from culture after CMV antigen stimulation. Every receptor here comes from a human donor in good health (CMV status not recorded). Some clones in this sample may be carry-over from other donors' samples. The CDR3 runs from the conserved cysteine through the conserved F or W. The D gene is left open where the match is weak. The listing skips clone size in some rows; elsewhere it reads once, few, many or a size class.

j_call	d_call	clone_size	v_call	cdr3_nt	cdr3_aa
TRBJ2-7	TRBD2	NA	TRBV7-8	TGTGCCAGCAGCTTAGAAGGTGGCGGGGGGGACAACGAGCAGTACTTC	CASSLEGGGGDNEQYF
TRBJ2-3	TRBD1	few	TRBV2	TGTGCCAGCAGACCTGGACAGGGAATAATCGCAGATACGCAGTATTTT	CASRPGQGIIADTQYF
TRBJ2-1	TRBD2	NA	TRBV6-8	TGTGCCAGCAGTTCCCCGACTAGCGGGGGGGGTTACAATGAGCAGTTCTTC	CASSSPTSGGGYNEQFF
TRBJ1-5	NA	many	TRBV5-6	TGTGCCAGCAGCTTCTATAATCAGCCCCAGCATTTT	CASSFYNQPQHF
TRBJ2-1	NA	NA	TRBV5-1	TGCGCCAGCAGCCAGGGTGGGGTTGAGCAGTTCTTC	CASSQGGVEQFF
TRBJ2-1	NA	NA	TRBV20-1	TGCAGTGCTAACCTTGTACAAACTGGGAATGAGCAGTTCTTC	CSANLVQTGNEQFF
TRBJ2-2	NA	few	TRBV10-3	TGTGCCATCAGTGAGTGGGCCAGGACCAACACCGGGGAGCTGTTTTTT	CAISEWARTNTGELFF
TRBJ1-1	NA	NA	TRBV12-3/TRBV12-4	TGTGCCAGCAGTTTCGCTTCAGCCACTGAAGCTTTCTTT	CASSFASATEAFF
TRBJ1-1	NA	many	TRBV7-2	TGTGCCAGCAGCTTAGCGTGGTACACTGAAGCTTTCTTT	CASSLAWYTEAFF
TRBJ2-2	NA	many	TRBV12-3/TRBV12-4	TGTGCCAGCAGTTTTGAGACAAGTACCGGGGAGCTGTTTTTT	CASSFETSTGELFF
TRBJ2-2	NA	NA	TRBV3-1	TGTGCCAGCACTCAAGACACCGGGGAGCTGTTTTTT	CASTQDTGELFF
TRBJ1-4	NA	NA	TRBV19	TGTGCCAGTAGTCGCAGGGAGGCTAATGAAAAACTGTTTTTT	CASSRREANEKLFF
TRBJ2-3	NA	NA	TRBV2	TGTGCCAGCCTATCAGGCACGCAGTATTTT	CASLSGTQYF
TRBJ1-5	NA	NA	TRBV6-6	TGTGCCAGCAGGCGGGGTCCCCAGCCCCAGCATTTT	CASRRGPQPQHF
TRBJ1-2	NA	NA	TRBV2	TGTGCCAGCAGAGACATGGCCTCGGACTACACCTTC	CASRDMASDYTF
TRBJ2-1	NA	NA	TRBV5-1	TGCGCCAGCAGCTTGGCGAGACTAGGGGACAATGAGCAGTTCTTC	CASSLARLGDNEQFF
TRBJ2-1	NA	few	TRBV7-9	TGTGCCAGCAGCCCGCGGGCGAATGAGCAGTTCTTC	CASSPRANEQFF
TRBJ2-5	NA	many	TRBV5-4	TGTGCCAGCAGCGATCCTGTAGTAGGGGAGACCCAGTACTTC	CASSDPVVGETQYF
TRBJ1-5	NA	many	TRBV6-6	TGTGCCAGCAGGGGGAACGACAATCAGCCCCAGCATTTT	CASRGNDNQPQHF
TRBJ2-5	NA	NA	TRBV20-1	TGCAGTGCTAGAGAGGCCCCGCGGGAGACCCAGTACTTC	CSAREAPRETQYF
TRBJ1-1	NA	NA	TRBV6-1	TGTGCCAGCAGTCTCTCGGGAGACAGCCTCAACACTGAAGCTTTCTTT	CASSLSGDSLNTEAFF
TRBJ1-1	NA	few	TRBV7-9	TGTGCAAGCAGGGTGGGGAACACTGAAGCTTTCTTT	CASRVGNTEAFF
TRBJ1-5	NA	NA	TRBV4-1	TGCGCCAGCAGCCAATGGACGTCCGGGAGCAATCAGCCCCAGCATTTT	CASSQWTSGSNQPQHF
TRBJ1-5	TRBD1	many	TRBV6-1	TGTGCCAGCAGTTGGGACAGGGGCAATCAGCCCCAGCATTTT	CASSWDRGNQPQHF
TRBJ2-1	NA	NA	TRBV4-1	TGCGCCAGCAGCCAAGATGTTGGGGGAATTTACAATGAGCAGTTCTTC	CASSQDVGGIYNEQFF
TRBJ2-3	NA	few	TRBV11-2	TGTGCCAGCAGCTTACGGACCACCACAGATACGCAGTATTTT	CASSLRTTTDTQYF
TRBJ1-5	TRBD1	many	TRBV7-2	TGTGCCAGCAGCCTGACAGGGGAGCCCCAGCATTTT	CASSLTGEPQHF
TRBJ1-1	TRBD1	NA	TRBV6-5	TGTGCCAGCAGTTACCCTGGACAGGGTCACACTGAAGCTTTCTTT	CASSYPGQGHTEAFF
TRBJ1-1	NA	NA	TRBV5-1	TGCGCCAGCAGCCCGCTGCTCCGATGGGGCACTGAAGCTTTCTTT	CASSPLLRWGTEAFF